Presented here are 13 T cell receptor beta chains from one specimen sequenced in a study of blood T cells in healthy people across ages. It was with a sample-barcoded 5' primer and a J-beta primer mix that a second PCR of about 6 to 11 cycles was run. TCRdb reprocessed the 5' RACE reads with MiXCR, giving one entry per CDR3 protein. The table records 1.5 million to 2 million distinct CDR3 sequences, 25% to 30% of them present only once. Sequenced input: blood. These receptor sequences come from a woman under 40 in good health.

The chain combines TRBV28 with TRBJ1-5; no firm D call. Germline CDR1 reads MDHEN; CDR2 reads SYDVKM. Trimming removed 7 bases from V and 6 bases from J, with 13 bases in between. CDR3 length: 13 residues. CDR3 loop: CASNVADRQPQHF. CDR3 bases: TGTGCCAGCAATGTAGCGGATCGTCAGCCCCAGCATTTT.

V usage is TRBV19 and J usage is TRBJ2-1, with 7 bases fitting TRBD2. The CDR3 extends over 16 amino acids. From germline, CDR1 is LNHDA and CDR2 SQIVND (reference sequence). J was trimmed by 4 bases and V by 3 bases; bases with no gene match: 9. The CDR3 loop reads CASSIIGGSPYNEQFF. The CDR3 DNA sequence: TGTGCCAGTAGTATTATTGGCGGGAGCCCTTACAATGAGCAGTTCTTC.

The rearrangement joins TRBV7-2 to TRBJ1-5, with 7 bases fitting TRBD1. Germline-derived CDR1 and CDR2 are SGHTA and FQGNSA. Unmatched junction bases numbered 6, after V lost 3 bases and J lost 4 bases. This CDR3 is built from 15 residues. The CDR3, as DNA: TGTGCCAGCAGCTTTGGGACAGTAAATAATCAGCCCCAGCATTTT. Its translation is CASSFGTVNNQPQHF.

This clonotype has a count of ten or more. This chain joins TRBV6-6 and TRBJ1-6; weak D call: TRBD1 (5 bases). The CDR3 covers 15 residues. Germline CDR1 is MNHNY and CDR2 is SVGAGI (reference sequence). Deletions cut 8 bases from V and 1 base from J, with 12 bases between. The DNA for the CDR3 is TGTGCCAGCGATACATCAGGGTCCTATAATTCACCCCTCCACTTT. Amino acids: CASDTSGSYNSPLHF.

This clonotype was counted between two and nine times. This chain links TRBV29-1 with TRBJ2-3, with TRBD2 identical over 8 bases. V gave up 7 bases and J gave up 1 base; unmatched junction bases: 4. The CDR3 extends over 13 amino acids. Germline V gives CDR1 SQVTM, CDR2 ANQGSEA. The CDR3 region is CSGSGIGTDTQYF. CDR3 DNA: TGCAGCGGTAGCGGGATCGGCACAGATACGCAGTATTTT.

CDR3 residues: CASSLGTSGMLETQYF. CDR3 bases: TGTGCCAGCAGCTTAGGGACTAGCGGGATGCTGGAGACCCAGTACTTC. This chain connects TRBV7-2 to TRBJ2-5; 12 bases line up with TRBD2. V trimming: 1 base; J trimming: 5 bases; junction bases outside the gene matches: 5. This CDR3 is 16 amino acids long. From germline, CDR1 is SGHTA and CDR2 FQGNSA.

The V call is TRBV5-1, the J call TRBJ2-7; 8 nucleotides align to TRBD1. V lost 4 bases, J lost 2 bases, and 8 bases stayed unmatched. The CDR3 covers 15 residues. Germline values: CDR1 SGHRS, CDR2 YFSETQ. The chain's CDR3 is CASSNLQGGTYEQYF. The DNA for the CDR3 is TGCGCCAGCAGCAACTTACAGGGGGGCACCTACGAGCAGTACTTC. Complete variable domain (other parts from reference TRBV5-1 and TRBJ2-7): KAGVTQTPRYLIKTRGQQVTLSCSPISGHRSVSWYQQTPGQGLQFLFEYFSETQRNKGNFPGRFSGRQFSNSRSEMNVSTLELGDSALYLCASSNLQGGTYEQYFGPGTRLTVT.

The V and J genes are TRBV4-1 and TRBJ2-2, with 9 bases that match TRBD1. Germline V lookup: CDR1 MGHRA, CDR2 YSYEKL. Trimming cost V 4 bases and J 5 bases; bases outside gene matches: 8. The CDR3 runs 16 residues. The CDR3 bases are TGCGCCAGCAGCCCCGTTACAGGGGGCGGAACCGGGGAGCTGTTTTTT. It encodes CASSPVTGGGTGELFF.

A few counts support this clonotype. The chain carries TRBV3-1 and TRBJ2-2; D is perhaps TRBD2 (6 bases). The CDR3 sequence is 15 residues long. V was clipped by 4 bases and J by 5 bases, with 14 bases between them. CDR1 and CDR2 from the germline V gene are LGHDT and YNNKEL (reference sequence). The CDR3 DNA follows: TGTGCCAGCAGCCCTATCGCCGGGGGAACCGGGGAGCTGTTTTTT. As protein: CASSPIAGGTGELFF.

This clonotype has just one count. This chain links TRBV5-1 with TRBJ2-5; TRBD1 aligns across 7 bases. Per the germline V gene, CDR1 is SGHRS and CDR2 is YFSETQ. This CDR3 contains 14 residues. J gave up 11 bases and V 4 bases, and 14 bases lay outside the gene matches. CDR3 residues: CASSTGAGGDEQYF. The DNA for the CDR3 is TGCGCCAGCAGCACCGGGGCAGGGGGTGATGAGCAGTACTTC.

This clonotype was detected a few times. The genes are TRBV29-1 and TRBJ1-5; D possibly corresponds to TRBD1 (6 bases). From germline, CDR1 is SQVTM and CDR2 ANQGSEA. The CDR3 has 14 amino acids. V was cut by 4 bases and J by 5 bases, with 15 bases left in between. The CDR3: CSVVLWPGDQPQHF. CDR3 bases: TGCAGCGTTGTTCTTTGGCCAGGGGATCAGCCCCAGCATTTT.

This chain uses TRBV6-4 with TRBJ2-7; D not certain. Germline V lookup: CDR1 MRHNA, CDR2 SNTAGT. V shed 3 bases and J shed 2 bases, with 11 bases lying between them. The CDR3 spans 14 residues. The CDR3 sequence: CASSDRQVPYEQYF. The CDR3 bases are TGTGCCAGCAGTGATCGGCAGGTTCCCTACGAGCAGTACTTC.

The chain recombines TRBV30 with TRBJ1-2; TRBD1 is a possible D gene (6 bases). V was pared by 0 bases and J by 6 bases, with 14 bases between. This CDR3 has 14 residues. The germline gives CDR1 GTSNPN, CDR2 SVGIG (reference sequence). CDR3 sequence (DNA): TGTGCCTGGAGTGTAAGGGGGACGGGGGATGGCTACACCTTC. Its translation: CAWSVRGTGDGYTF.